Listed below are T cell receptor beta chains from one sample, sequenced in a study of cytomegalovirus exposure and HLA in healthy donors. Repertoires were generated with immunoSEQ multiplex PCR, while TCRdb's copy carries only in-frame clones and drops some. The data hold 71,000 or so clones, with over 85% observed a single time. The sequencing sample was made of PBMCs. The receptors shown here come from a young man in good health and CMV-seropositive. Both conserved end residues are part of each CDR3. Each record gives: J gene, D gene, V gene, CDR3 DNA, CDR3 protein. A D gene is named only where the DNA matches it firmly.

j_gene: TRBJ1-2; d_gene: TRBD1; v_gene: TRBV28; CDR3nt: TGTGCCAGCGGACAGGGGTTTATCTATGGCTACACCTTC; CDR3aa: CASGQGFIYGYTF
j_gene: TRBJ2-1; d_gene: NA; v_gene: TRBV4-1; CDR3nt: TGCGCCAGCAGCCAAGGAACTGCCCACTCCTACAATGAGCAGTTCTTC; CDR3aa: CASSQGTAHSYNEQFF
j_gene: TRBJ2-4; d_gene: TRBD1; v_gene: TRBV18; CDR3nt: TGTGCCAGCTCACTGGACAGGCAAGCCAAAAACATTCAGTACTTC; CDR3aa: CASSLDRQAKNIQYF
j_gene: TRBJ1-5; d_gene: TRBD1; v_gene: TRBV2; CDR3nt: TGTGCCAGCAGTGATCGGACAGGGGGTCAGCCCCAGCATTTT; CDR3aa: CASSDRTGGQPQHF
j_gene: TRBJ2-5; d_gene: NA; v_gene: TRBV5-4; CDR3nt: TGTGCCAGCAGCTTGGCCTTCAGGCAAGAGACCCAGTACTTC; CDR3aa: CASSLAFRQETQYF
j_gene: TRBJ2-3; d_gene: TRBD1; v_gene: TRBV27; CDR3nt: TGTGCCAGCAGTTCCCTGGGACAGGGAGAAGGAGCAGATACGCAGTATTTT; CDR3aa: CASSSLGQGEGADTQYF
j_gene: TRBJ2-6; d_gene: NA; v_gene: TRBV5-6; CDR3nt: TGTGCCAGCAGAACGACAGGCGTCTCTGGGGCCAACGTCCTGACTTTC; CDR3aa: CASRTTGVSGANVLTF
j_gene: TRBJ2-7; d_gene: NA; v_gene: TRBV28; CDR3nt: TGTGCCACCAGTCACTACGAGCAGTACTTC; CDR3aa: CATSHYEQYF
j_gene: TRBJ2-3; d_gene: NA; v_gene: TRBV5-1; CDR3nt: TGCGCCAGCAGCTTGGGGCAGGGGGGCGCAGGAGATACGCAGTATTTT; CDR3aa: CASSLGQGGAGDTQYF
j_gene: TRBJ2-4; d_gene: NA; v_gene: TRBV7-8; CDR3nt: TGTGCCAGCAGCTTAAAGGGTACCGGTAGCGGATTAGCCAAAAACATTCAGTACTTC; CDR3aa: CASSLKGTGSGLAKNIQYF
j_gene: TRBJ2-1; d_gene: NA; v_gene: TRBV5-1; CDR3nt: TGCGCCAGCAGCTTGGGGGGCGGAACCGACAATGAGCAGTTCTTC; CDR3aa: CASSLGGGTDNEQFF
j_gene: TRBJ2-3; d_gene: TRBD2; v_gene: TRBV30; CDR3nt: TGTGCCTGGAGTCGGGGACTAGCGGGGGGTACAGATACGCAGTATTTT; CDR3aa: CAWSRGLAGGTDTQYF
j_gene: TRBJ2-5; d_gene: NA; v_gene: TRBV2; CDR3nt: TGTGCCAGCCGAGTACAGGAAGAGGCCCAGTACTTC; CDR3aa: CASRVQEEAQYF
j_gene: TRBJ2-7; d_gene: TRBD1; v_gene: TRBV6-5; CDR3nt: TGTGCCAGCAGTAAGGGACAGTTCTACGAGCAGTACTTC; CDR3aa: CASSKGQFYEQYF
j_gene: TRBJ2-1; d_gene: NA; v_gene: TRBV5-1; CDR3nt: TGCGCCAGCAGCTTCGAGGGTTCCTACAATGAGCAGTTCTTC; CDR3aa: CASSFEGSYNEQFF
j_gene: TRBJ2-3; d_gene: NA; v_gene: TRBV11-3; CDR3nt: TGTGCCAGCAGCTTAGGAGAGAGAAGCACAGATACGCAGTATTTT; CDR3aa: CASSLGERSTDTQYF